The clone carrying this T cell receptor beta chain was picked up many times. Its antigen is as yet unknown. These data belong to a study of regulatory T cells in long-lasting Graves disease. Study outcomes and limitations: Newly diagnosed Graves' patients had higher TCR diversity than persistent ones. Study was limited to peripheral blood, excluding thyroid tissue.

The time point: newly diagnosed GD, antithyroid drugs for less than 3 months. PBMC RNA was the source of the TCR library. Arm-PCR of CDR3 regions with iRepertoire HTBI primers generated TCR beta libraries. In TCRdb, the multiplex PCR reads were re-called with MiXCR into one record per CDR3 protein. Of about 500,000 distinct CDR3 sequences listed, around 13% were seen once; the top ten hold roughly 9.3%. The V and J ends lost 5 bases and 1 base respectively, with 11 bases between them. The germline gives CDR1 MDHEN, CDR2 SYDVKM. The CDR3 extends over 14 amino acids. These data also formed part of another study, on T cells in Graves' hyperthyroidism and ophthalmopathy. That publication notes: The TCR CDR3 first-round RT-PCR relied on the HTBI primer set. Blood also showed most of the thyroid clonotypes that were expanded above 0.001.

Sample: peripheral blood mononuclear cells (PBMCs), taken at new diagnosis, from a patient treated with antithyroid drugs. The chain uses TRBV28 and TRBJ1-2; D is ambiguous. The clonotype was recovered from a woman in her twenties or thirties with Graves disease. The CDR3 loop is CASSPAPLNYGYTF. The CDR3 DNA is TGTGCCAGCAGTCCTGCCCCTCTTAACTATGGCTACACCTTC.